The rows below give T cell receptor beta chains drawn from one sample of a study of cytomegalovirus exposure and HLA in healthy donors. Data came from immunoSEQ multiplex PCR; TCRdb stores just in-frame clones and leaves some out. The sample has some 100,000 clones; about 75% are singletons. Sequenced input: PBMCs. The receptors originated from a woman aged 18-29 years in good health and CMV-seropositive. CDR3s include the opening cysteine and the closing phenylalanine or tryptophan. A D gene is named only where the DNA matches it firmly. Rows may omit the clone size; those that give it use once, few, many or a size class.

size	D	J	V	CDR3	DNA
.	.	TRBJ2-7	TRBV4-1	CASSQGAYYEQYF	TGCGCCAGCAGCCAAGGAGCTTACTACGAGCAGTACTTC
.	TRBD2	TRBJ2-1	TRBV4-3	CASSQESGRGNEQFF	TGCGCCAGCAGCCAAGAAAGCGGGAGGGGGAATGAGCAGTTCTTC
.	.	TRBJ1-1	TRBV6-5	CASSWLQENTEAFF	TGTGCCAGCAGTTGGCTACAGGAGAACACTGAAGCTTTCTTT
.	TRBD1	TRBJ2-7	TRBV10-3	CAISDPGQEYYEQYF	TGTGCCATCAGTGACCCGGGACAGGAATACTACGAGCAGTACTTC
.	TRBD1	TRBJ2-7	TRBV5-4	CASSLVGQESNYEQYF	TGTGCCAGCAGCTTGGTGGGACAGGAATCCAACTACGAGCAGTACTTC
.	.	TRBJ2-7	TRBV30	CAWSWAHYEQYF	TGTGCCTGGAGTTGGGCCCACTACGAGCAGTACTTC
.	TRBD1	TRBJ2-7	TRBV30	CAWSVDREYEQYF	TGTGCCTGGAGTGTAGACAGGGAATACGAGCAGTACTTC
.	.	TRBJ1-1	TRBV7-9	CASSLPTGLNTEAFF	TGTGCCAGCAGCTTACCGACAGGCCTCAACACTGAAGCTTTCTTT
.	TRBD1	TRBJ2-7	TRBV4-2	CASSQRTGVFYEQYF	TGTGCCAGCAGCCAGAGGACAGGGGTATTCTACGAGCAGTACTTC
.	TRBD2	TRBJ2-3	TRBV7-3	CASSTRTSGKDTQYF	TGTGCCAGCAGCACCCGGACTAGCGGGAAGGATACGCAGTATTTT
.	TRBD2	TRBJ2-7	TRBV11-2	CASSLESGLAGFLGYEQYF	TGTGCCAGCAGCTTAGAATCTGGACTAGCGGGCTTCCTCGGGTACGAGCAGTACTTC
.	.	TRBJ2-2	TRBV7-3	CASSFGQGNTGELLF	.
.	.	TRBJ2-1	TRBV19	CASSIETSDNEQFF	TGTGCCAGTAGTATAGAGACTTCGGACAATGAGCAGTTCTTC
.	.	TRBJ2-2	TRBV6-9	CASSPTGPHTGELFF	TGTGCCAGCAGCCCGACAGGCCCCCACACCGGGGAGCTGTTTTTT
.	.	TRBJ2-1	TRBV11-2	CASSFGSQQFF	TGTGCCAGCAGCTTCGGGTCTCAGCAGTTCTTC
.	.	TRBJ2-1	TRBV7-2	CASSSSGENEQFF	TGTGCCAGCAGCTCATCAGGGGAGAATGAGCAGTTCTTC
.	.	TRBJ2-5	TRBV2	CASSRETQYF	TGTGCCAGCAGTCGGGAGACCCAGTACTTC
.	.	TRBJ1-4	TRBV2	CATGGQVATNEKLFF	TGTGCCACCGGGGGGCAGGTTGCAACTAATGAAAAACTGTTTTTT
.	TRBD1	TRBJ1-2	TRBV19	CATADRGGYGYTF	TGTGCCACCGCGGACAGGGGGGGCTATGGCTACACCTTC
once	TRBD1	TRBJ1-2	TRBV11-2	CASSSGQGGNGYTF	TGTGCCAGCAGCTCAGGACAGGGAGGGAATGGCTACACCTTC
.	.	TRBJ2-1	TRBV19	CASTPISGKGVGEQFF	TGTGCCAGTACCCCTATTAGCGGAAAAGGGGTAGGTGAGCAGTTCTTC
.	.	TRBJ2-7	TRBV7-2	CASSLGPADEQYF	TGTGCCAGCAGCTTAGGTCCTGCGGACGAGCAGTACTTC
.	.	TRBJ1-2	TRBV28	CASSPQGLLYGYTF	TGTGCCAGCAGCCCCCAGGGGCTCCTCTATGGCTACACCTTC
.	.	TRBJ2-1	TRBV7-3	CASSIGTYNEQFF	TGTGCCAGCAGCATCGGGACTTACAATGAGCAGTTCTTC
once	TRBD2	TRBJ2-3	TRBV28	CASSGSSADTQYF	TGTGCCAGTAGCGGGAGTAGCGCAGATACGCAGTATTTT
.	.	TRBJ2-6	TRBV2	CASSGGLGAGASGANVLTF	TGTGCCAGCAGTGGGGGGCTGGGGGCGGGTGCCTCTGGGGCCAACGTCCTGACTTTC
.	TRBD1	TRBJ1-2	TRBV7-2	CASSEGTGGGYGYTF	TGTGCCAGCAGCGAAGGGACAGGGGGCGGCTATGGCTACACCTTC
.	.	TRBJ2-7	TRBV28	CASSLSPGVARPSPYEQYF	TGTGCCAGCAGTCTATCTCCGGGGGTCGCTAGGCCAAGCCCCTACGAGCAGTACTTC
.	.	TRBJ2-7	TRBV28	CASRVAPGYEQYF	TGTGCCAGCAGGGTAGCCCCTGGATACGAGCAGTACTTC
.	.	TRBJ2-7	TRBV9	CASSPGTVAYEQYF	TGTGCCAGCAGCCCCGGGACTGTAGCCTACGAGCAGTACTTC
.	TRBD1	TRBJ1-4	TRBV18	CASSPRQGQEKLFF	TGTGCCAGCTCACCTCGACAGGGGCAAGAAAAACTGTTTTTT
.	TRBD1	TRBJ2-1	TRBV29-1	CSADRVGVNEQFF	TGCAGCGCCGACAGGGTGGGAGTGAATGAGCAGTTCTTC